This TCR beta chain appears in the sequencing data of a study of CD8 T cells in Susac syndrome. A quantity of about 0.5 to 1 ug RNA underwent reverse transcription using random hexamers. MiXCR, applied by TCRdb to the immunoSEQ multiplex PCR reads, yields one record per CDR3 protein. The profile shows some 260,000 distinct CDR3 sequences, around 84% of them singletons. The clonotype was recovered from a human donor with multiple sclerosis. Material: CD8+ T cells from PBMCs.

This chain's CDR3 is CASSHITGGLQETQYF. The DNA of the CDR3 is TGCGCCAGCAGCCATATTACAGGGGGCCTCCAAGAGACCCAGTACTTC. The chain has TRBV4-1 and TRBJ2-5; TRBD1 agrees at 9 bases. The CDR3 spans 16 residues. The V segment lost 3 bases and the J segment 1 base; nucleotides outside the gene matches: 6. Germline-derived CDR1 and CDR2 are MGHRA and YSYEKL.